Each of the 13 T cell receptor beta chains below was sequenced from the same sample in a study of blood T cell repertoires in COVID-19. Only in-frame clones appear in the TCRdb table, and some are missing; sequencing was by immunoSEQ multiplex PCR. The sample has 200,000 to 250,000 clones; approximately 85% are singletons. The sequencing input was peripheral blood. These receptors originate from a woman in her 70s with COVID-19, enrolled during active disease.

J is TRBJ1-2 and V is TRBV3-1 (or the pseudogene TRBV3-2); TRBD1 matches at 8 bases. The CDR3 runs to 16 residues. The junction had 8 bases not matched to a gene; V was cut back by 1 base and J by 4 bases. The germline V gene encodes CDR1 LGHDT and CDR2 YNNKEL (reference sequence). The CDR3 here is CASSQAKDRALYGYTF. The CDR3 nucleotides are TGTGCCAGCAGCCAAGCTAAGGACAGGGCGCTCTATGGCTACACCTTC.

The genes are TRBV5-8 and TRBJ2-6, with 9 bases that match TRBD1. The CDR3 is 17 amino acids. V trimming: 2 bases; J trimming: 2 bases; junction bases outside the gene matches: 5. Germline assignment: CDR1 SGHTS and CDR2 YDEGEE. For the CDR3, the DNA is TGTGCCAGCAGCTTTGACAGGGGGGGCACTGGGGCCAACGTCCTGACTTTC. Amino acids: CASSFDRGGTGANVLTF.

This sequence joins TRBV7-2 and TRBJ1-3, with D tentatively TRBD1 (5 bases). Germline V CDR1 and CDR2: SGHTA, FQGNSA. Trimming took 3 bases from V and 0 from J, leaving 9 bases between them. The CDR3 runs to 15 residues. CDR3 DNA: TGTGCCAGCAGCTTCGGGGGGAGCTCTGGAAACACCATATATTTT. Translating gives CASSFGGSSGNTIYF.

The chain uses TRBV6-5 and TRBJ2-7; TRBD2 agrees at 11 bases. CDR3 size: 16 residues. Germline-derived CDR1 and CDR2 are MNHEY and SVGAGI. The J segment lost 4 bases and the V segment lost 4 bases, leaving 9 bases of the junction unmatched. The CDR3 protein is CASSLSSGRRSYEQYF. The CDR3 coding sequence is TGTGCCAGCAGTTTATCTAGCGGGAGGCGATCTTACGAGCAGTACTTC.

The chain couples TRBV19 to TRBJ1-1; possible D gene TRBD1, 6 bases. The CDR3 has 15 amino acids. The germline V and J ends were trimmed by 7 bases and 3 bases, with 18 bases remaining between them. The germline gives CDR1 LNHDA, CDR2 SQIVND (reference sequence). The CDR3 DNA reads as TGTGCCAGTATTCCGAACAGGGAGAGCTACACTGAAGCTTTCTTT. Translated, it gives CASIPNRESYTEAFF.

The chain is built from TRBV19 and TRBJ2-3; possible D gene TRBD2, 5 bases. With 5 bases removed from V and 0 bases from J, the gap between germline ends came to 12 bases. This CDR3 comprises 15 residues. In germline, CDR1 is LNHDA, CDR2 SQIVND (reference sequence). CDR3 nucleotide sequence: TGTGCCAGTAGTGTGGTCCGGGGTAGCACAGATACGCAGTATTTT. As protein: CASSVVRGSTDTQYF.

This sequence joins TRBV5-1 and TRBJ1-2, with 9 nucleotides matching TRBD1. This CDR3 comprises 15 residues. Trimming at V came to 2 bases and at J to 4 bases, leaving 6 bases not matched to a gene. CDR1 is SGHRS and CDR2 is YFSETQ in the germline V gene. The CDR3 spells CASSLGTGKGYGYTF. The CDR3 DNA is TGCGCCAGCAGCTTAGGGACAGGGAAGGGCTATGGCTACACCTTC.

This chain links TRBV5-4 with TRBJ1-1, with D maybe TRBD1 (6 bases). CDR1 is SGHNT, CDR2 YYREEE, per germline (reference sequence). V lost 4 bases and J lost 0, with 13 bases in between. The CDR3 spans 15 residues. The CDR3 coding sequence is TGTGCCAGCAGCAAGAGGACAGTCATGAACACTGAAGCTTTCTTT. Its translation: CASSKRTVMNTEAFF.

The genes are TRBV7-2 and TRBJ1-1; a possible D gene is TRBD1 (5 bases). The V gene's germline CDR1 is SGHTA and CDR2 FQGNSA. The CDR3 runs to 15 residues. V lost 6 bases to trimming and J lost 2 bases, with 16 bases between them. The CDR3 here is CASSVLRVPNTEAFF. CDR3 bases: TGTGCCAGCAGTGTTCTCAGGGTCCCCAACACTGAAGCTTTCTTT.

The CDR3 here is CASSPGTTQETQYF. The DNA of the CDR3 is TGTGCCAGCAGCCCTGGGACTACCCAAGAGACCCAGTACTTC. The rearrangement joins TRBV5-4 to TRBJ2-5, with 7 bases fitting TRBD2. This CDR3 has 14 residues. The V gene's germline CDR1 is SGHNT and CDR2 YYREEE (reference sequence). With 4 bases clipped from V and 1 base from J, the junction kept 4 bases outside the gene matches.

The CDR3 sequence: CASSYSSRREGLGTDTQYF. The CDR3 DNA follows: TGTGCCAGCAGTTACTCTAGTCGGCGGGAGGGCCTCGGGACAGATACGCAGTATTTT. V usage is TRBV6-2 or TRBV6-3 and J usage is TRBJ2-3; TRBD2 aligns across 9 bases. Germline loops: CDR1 MNHEY, CDR2 SVGEGT. This CDR3 is built from 19 residues. J gave up 3 bases and V 0 bases, and 13 bases lay outside the gene matches.

The CDR3 sequence: CASSQDGQALYGYTF. In DNA form, the CDR3 reads TGTGCCAGCAGCCAAGATGGCCAGGCTCTCTATGGCTACACCTTC. This sequence joins TRBV14 and TRBJ1-2; no definite D call. The germline gives CDR1 SGHDN, CDR2 FVKESK. CDR3 length equals 15 residues. The V gene lost 0 bases and the J gene lost 4 bases, with 12 bases spanning the gap.

The J gene is TRBJ1-1, the V gene TRBV7-8; D uncertain. Trimming left V 3 bases short and J 5 bases short, with 13 bases between. This CDR3 is built from 14 residues. Per germline, CDR1 SGHVS and CDR2 FQNEAQ. The CDR3 reads CASSFSEFGTEAFF. The DNA for the CDR3 is TGTGCCAGCAGCTTTTCGGAATTCGGGACTGAAGCTTTCTTT.